What follows is one TCR beta chain and its context. Its antigen is currently unknown. V gave up 4 bases and J gave up 4 bases, with 8 bases separating them. Germline values: CDR1 GTSNPN, CDR2 SVGIG (reference sequence). This CDR3 contains 12 residues. The data originate from a study of shared clonotypes between healthy human individuals. General observations from the study: Sampling included only blood; tissue repertoires likely differ.

The protocol was immunoSEQ multiplex PCR, while the TCRdb copy is restricted to in-frame clones and leaves out a portion. There are some 2.3 million clones in the sample; over 85% occur only once, and 0.3% to 0.4% lies in the top ten. Sequencing used naive CD4+ T cells from PBMCs. Subset meaning: CD45RA+ positively selected. The V and J genes are TRBV30 and TRBJ1-3, with unresolved D. The receptor comes from a young man in good health. Some clones in this sample may be carry-over from other donors' samples. The CDR3 here is CAWTTEGNTIYF. The CDR3 bases are TGTGCCTGGACTACAGAGGGAAACACCATATATTTT.